This T cell receptor (beta chain) was identified during a study of radiotherapy plus CTLA-4 blockade in lung cancer. Sequencing used immunoSEQ multiplex PCR; TCRdb keeps in-frame clones, though not all of them. This table holds about 98,000 clones, 75% to 85% found once. This clonotype was sampled from a human donor with non-small cell lung cancer who had a partial response to radiotherapy plus ipilimumab. Source: peripheral blood, taken from a patient treated with radiotherapy plus ipilimumab.

Here the CDR3 DNA reads TGTGCCAGCAGCCAGGTCGGACTAGCGGCAAGCTCCTACAATGAGCAGTTCTTC. This translates into CASSQVGLAASSYNEQFF. This chain uses TRBV4-2 with TRBJ2-1; TRBD2 aligns across 10 bases. The junction had 8 bases not matched to a gene; V was cut back by 3 bases and J by 0 bases. Germline CDR1 LGHNA, CDR2 YNFKEQ. The CDR3 extends over 18 amino acids.